Shown below are 21 T cell receptor beta chains from a single sample sequenced in a study of blood T cell repertoires in COVID-19. Repertoires were generated with immunoSEQ multiplex PCR, while TCRdb's copy carries only in-frame clones and drops some. The sample yields roughly 200,000 clones, 85% to 90% seen once. The material sequenced was PBMCs or T cells enriched from blood (not recorded which). The receptors here all came from a middle-aged man who had recovered from COVID-19.

The J gene is TRBJ1-1, the V gene TRBV30, with D maybe TRBD1 (5 bases). CDR1 is GTSNPN, CDR2 SVGIG, per germline (reference sequence). This CDR3 region has 12 residues. V lost 3 bases and J 11 bases, leaving 16 bases between the germline ends. This CDR3 is CAWRVKPGNAFF. The CDR3 nucleotides are TGTGCCTGGAGGGTTAAACCAGGGAATGCTTTCTTT.

The V and J genes are TRBV6-5 and TRBJ1-2; 11 bases map to TRBD1. In germline, CDR1 is MNHEY, CDR2 SVGAGI. This CDR3 is 14 amino acids long. The V gene end was trimmed by 2 bases and the J gene end by 7 bases; junction bases not matched to a gene: 3. The CDR3 DNA reads TGTGCCAGCAGTTACCCTGGGACAGGGGGTGGCTACACCTTC. Amino acid sequence: CASSYPGTGGGYTF.

The sample holds one count of this clone. V gene TRBV5-1 combines with J gene TRBJ2-5; 7 bases are shared with TRBD1. CDR1 and CDR2 (germline): SGHRS, YFSETQ. This CDR3 region has 13 residues. V trimming: 3 bases; J trimming: 2 bases; junction bases outside the gene matches: 1. The DNA of the CDR3 is TGCGCCAGCAGCTGGGACAGACAAGAGACCCAGTACTTC. Its protein product is CASSWDRQETQYF. The full variable domain, completed using reference TRBV5-1 and TRBJ2-5, is KAGVTQTPRYLIKTRGQQVTLSCSPISGHRSVSWYQQTPGQGLQFLFEYFSETQRNKGNFPGRFSGRQFSNSRSEMNVSTLELGDSALYLCASSWDRQETQYFGPGTRLLVL.

The rearrangement uses TRBV29-1 and TRBJ2-1; TRBD2 aligns across 9 bases. This CDR3 is built from 15 residues. After removal of 4 bases from V and 1 base from J, the junction contained 5 bases not matched to a gene. The germline V gene encodes CDR1 SQVTM and CDR2 ANQGSEA. The CDR3 region has the DNA TGCAGCGTTGGATCGGCGGGAGGGTCCTACAATGAGCAGTTCTTC. The encoded protein is CSVGSAGGSYNEQFF.

The chain combines TRBV5-5 with TRBJ1-2, with 9 positions matching TRBD1. V shed 4 bases, J shed 8 bases, and the junction held 9 bases outside the gene matches. Germline CDR1 is SGHKS and CDR2 is YYEKEE (reference sequence). The CDR3 loop spans 14 amino acids. The DNA of the CDR3 is TGTGCCAGCAGCCAGCCGGGACAGGGTCGCGGCTACACCTTC. As protein: CASSQPGQGRGYTF.

The chain links TRBV4-2 to TRBJ2-1; TRBD2 aligns across 9 bases. The V gene end was trimmed by 5 bases and the J gene end by 6 bases; junction bases not matched to a gene: 5. This CDR3 spans 14 amino acids. The germline CDR1 and CDR2 sequences are LGHNA and YNFKEQ. CDR3: CASSIGGRVNEQFF. CDR3 sequence (DNA): TGTGCCAGCAGCATCGGCGGGAGGGTCAATGAGCAGTTCTTC.

J is TRBJ1-1 and V is TRBV5-6, with D possibly TRBD1 on 5 matching bases. Deletions cut 2 bases from V and 8 bases from J, with 10 bases between. This CDR3 contains 12 residues. Germline V lookup: CDR1 SGHDT, CDR2 YYEEEE. The CDR3 loop is CASSFGAVEAFF. Here the CDR3 DNA reads TGTGCCAGCAGCTTTGGGGCTGTGGAAGCTTTCTTT.

The V call is TRBV4-1, the J call TRBJ1-4; D uncertain. The germline V and J ends were trimmed by 0 bases and 6 bases, with 17 bases remaining between them. The length of the CDR3 is 17 residues. Looked up from germline, CDR1 is MGHRA and CDR2 is YSYEKL. CDR3 nucleotide sequence: TGCGCCAGCAGCCAAGATCCGGGTATAGGGAGGGATGAAAAACTGTTTTTT. As protein: CASSQDPGIGRDEKLFF.

V gene TRBV9 combines with J gene TRBJ1-1; 7 bases line up with TRBD1. Germline CDR1 and CDR2: SGDLS and YYNGEE. The V gene end was trimmed by 4 bases and the J gene end by 2 bases; junction bases not matched to a gene: 8. This CDR3 contains 15 residues. DNA for the CDR3: TGTGCCAGCAGCCGGGACAGTCGTTTTAACACTGAAGCTTTCTTT. It specifies CASSRDSRFNTEAFF.

V is TRBV18 and J is TRBJ2-5; D remains unclear. The V gene's germline CDR1 is KGHSH and CDR2 LQKENI. Trimming cost V 4 bases and J 5 bases, with 8 bases left between them. The CDR3 runs to 12 residues. The chain's CDR3 is CASSQSEETQYF. The DNA of the CDR3 is TGTGCCAGCTCACAGTCCGAGGAGACCCAGTACTTC.

This chain uses TRBV19 with TRBJ1-2; D ambiguous. The germline V and J ends were trimmed by 3 bases and 0 bases, with 11 bases remaining between them. CDR1 is LNHDA, CDR2 SQIVND, per germline (reference sequence). The CDR3 covers 15 residues. The CDR3 region has the DNA TGTGCCAGTAGTATCCCAGGTGATACTAACTATGGCTACACCTTC. Its translation is CASSIPGDTNYGYTF.

The rearrangement links TRBV25-1 to TRBJ2-4; 7 positions match TRBD2. The V segment lost 4 bases and the J segment 1 base; nucleotides outside the gene matches: 1. CDR3 length: 14 residues. CDR1 is MGHDK, CDR2 SYGVNS, per germline. For the CDR3, the DNA is TGTGCCAGCAGTGTGGGGGGGGCCAAAAACATTCAGTACTTC. Encoded protein: CASSVGGAKNIQYF.

The gene calls are TRBV29-1 and TRBJ1-1; no definite D call. Germline-derived CDR1 and CDR2 are SQVTM and ANQGSEA. The CDR3 length is 13 residues. Trimming removed 7 bases from V and 1 base from J, with 13 bases in between. CDR3 sequence: CSAFDGENTEAFF. The CDR3 nucleotides are TGCAGCGCCTTTGACGGGGAGAACACTGAAGCTTTCTTT.

This clone was observed a handful of times. The V call is TRBV7-9, the J call TRBJ1-2; D is possibly TRBD1 (6 bases). Looked up from germline, CDR1 is SEHNR and CDR2 is FQNEAQ (reference sequence). CDR3 size: 15 residues. Trimming took off 6 bases at V and 0 bases at J, with 14 bases between the two ends. The CDR3 spells CASSSTDRPNYGYTF. DNA of the CDR3: TGTGCCAGCAGTTCCACTGACAGGCCTAACTATGGCTACACCTTC.

The chain employs TRBV5-1 and TRBJ1-2; 7 bases line up with TRBD1. J lost 0 bases, V lost 3 bases, and 5 bases had no gene match. Germline CDR1 and CDR2: SGHRS and YFSETQ. The CDR3 is 15 amino acids. The CDR3 sequence: CASSYNRGTNYGYTF. For the CDR3, the DNA is TGCGCCAGCAGCTATAACAGGGGAACTAACTATGGCTACACCTTC.

The rearrangement joins TRBV19 to TRBJ2-3; TRBD2 matches 13 bases. CDR3 length equals 17 residues. With V trimmed by 3 bases and J by 5 bases, 8 bases remained unmatched. Per germline, CDR1 LNHDA and CDR2 SQIVND (reference sequence). As DNA, the CDR3 is TGTGCCAGTAGTATCCCGGGACTAGCGGGAAAGTTAGATACGCAGTATTTT. This encodes CASSIPGLAGKLDTQYF.

The chain carries TRBV25-1 and TRBJ1-2, with 7 positions matching TRBD1. Germline V gene lookup returns CDR1 MGHDK and CDR2 SYGVNS. The CDR3 is 12 amino acids. The V and J ends lost 8 bases and 4 bases, in that order; junction bases with no gene match: 4. CDR3 protein: CASSRDSYGYTF. CDR3 nucleotides: TGTGCCAGCTCCCGGGACAGCTATGGCTACACCTTC.

The chain links TRBV4-2 to TRBJ1-6; 7 positions match TRBD1. The CDR3 is made up of 14 amino acids. V trimming: 0 bases; J trimming: 10 bases; junction bases outside the gene matches: 3. Looked up from germline, CDR1 is LGHNA and CDR2 is YNFKEQ. The CDR3 coding sequence is TGTGCCAGCAGCCAAGAGAGGGGGCGCTCACCCCTCCACTTT. Protein product: CASSQERGRSPLHF.

The CDR3 region is CASSLESFTGRSPLHF. For the CDR3, the DNA is TGTGCCAGCAGCTTAGAATCCTTCACGGGGAGATCACCCCTCCACTTT. The V gene is TRBV11-3, the J gene TRBJ1-6; no definite D call. Germline V lookup: CDR1 SGHNT, CDR2 YENEEA. The CDR3 is 16 residues long. V was trimmed by 0 bases and J by 10 bases, leaving 16 bases between them.

The V gene is TRBV19, the J gene TRBJ1-5; possible D gene TRBD1, 5 bases. This CDR3 is built from 16 residues. Between the trimmed V and J ends, which lost 1 base and 3 bases, there was a span of 13 bases. Germline V lookup: CDR1 LNHDA, CDR2 SQIVND (reference sequence). The CDR3 nucleotides are TGTGCCAGTAGTATAGCTTTCAGACAGACCAATCAGCCCCAGCATTTT. Amino acids: CASSIAFRQTNQPQHF.

The V call is TRBV14, the J call TRBJ1-2; no clear D. Trimming stripped 2 bases from V and 3 bases from J, with 7 bases between. The germline CDR1 and CDR2 sequences are SGHDN and FVKESK. The CDR3 contains 13 residues. This chain's CDR3 is CASSQYRDYGYTF. CDR3 DNA: TGTGCCAGCAGCCAATACCGAGACTATGGCTACACCTTC.